This TCR beta chain was recovered during a study of technical replicates of blood from a handful of donors. Sequencing used immunoSEQ multiplex PCR; TCRdb keeps in-frame clones, though not all of them. The table includes 50,000 to 70,000 clones, around 91% detected once. CDR3 length: 15 residues. V lost 0 bases and J 2 bases, leaving 12 bases between the germline ends. CDR1 and CDR2 from the germline V gene are SGHRS and YFSETQ. Source material: PBMCs. The chain has TRBV5-1 and TRBJ2-7; TRBD1 might be the D (6 bases). This sequence was found in a human donor in good health. Some clones in this sample may be carry-over from other donors' samples. The CDR3 sequence: CASSLARDTTYEQYF. The CDR3 coding sequence is TGCGCCAGCAGCTTGGCGAGGGACACCACCTACGAGCAGTACTTC.